What follows are 8 T cell receptor beta chains derived from one specimen sequenced in a study of blood T cell repertoires in COVID-19. This table comes from immunoSEQ multiplex PCR, and its TCRdb copy is limited to in-frame clones, with some not included. This sample has about 250,000 clones; more than 75% occur once, and the top ten carry approximately 1.6%. Material: PBMCs or T cells enriched from blood (not recorded which). Receptor source: a woman aged 50 to 60 who had recovered from COVID-19.

The V and J genes are TRBV6-2 or TRBV6-3 and TRBJ2-7; TRBD2 matches at 8 bases. The CDR3 has 15 residues. The germline V gene has CDR1 MNHEY and CDR2 SVGEGT. Unmatched junction bases numbered 9, after V lost 5 bases and J lost 3 bases. This CDR3 is CASSRREGRFYEQYF. The CDR3 bases are TGTGCCAGCAGTCGACGGGAGGGCCGATTCTACGAGCAGTACTTC.

The chain links TRBV6-5 to TRBJ2-7, with TRBD2 matching 7 bases. The CDR3 is made up of 15 amino acids. With V trimmed by 5 bases and J by 3 bases, 10 bases remained unmatched. Germline CDR1 is MNHEY and CDR2 is SVGAGI. The CDR3 protein is CASSPGGSIVYEQYF. The CDR3 DNA is TGTGCCAGCAGTCCCGGGGGGTCGATTGTCTACGAGCAGTACTTC.

This clone has just one count. CDR3 coding DNA: TGTGCCAGTAGTTTCATCCCTTCGGGGGGCTACAATGAGCAGTTCTTC. Protein: CASSFIPSGGYNEQFF. The chain couples TRBV19 to TRBJ2-1; 7 nucleotides match TRBD2. The germline V gene encodes CDR1 LNHDA and CDR2 SQIVND (reference sequence). J lost 3 bases, V lost 5 bases, and 10 bases had no gene match. This CDR3 contains 16 residues.

The CDR3 sequence is CASSSGGVYEQYF. The CDR3 DNA sequence: TGTGCCAGCAGCTCAGGGGGCGTCTACGAGCAGTACTTC. The rearrangement links TRBV11-1 to TRBJ2-7; TRBD1 agrees at 8 bases. Germline V lookup: CDR1 SGHAT, CDR2 FQDESV (reference sequence). This CDR3 spans 13 amino acids. V was pared by 4 bases and J by 3 bases, with 2 bases of the junction left unmatched. Using reference TRBV11-1 and TRBJ2-7 for the parts outside the CDR3, the full variable domain is EAEVAQSPRYKITEKSQAVAFWCDPISGHATLYWYRQILGQGPELLVQFQDESVVDDSQLPKDRFSAERLKGVDSTLKIQPAELGDSAMYLCASSSGGVYEQYFGPGTRLTVT.

V is TRBV6-5 and J is TRBJ2-3; D perhaps matches TRBD1 (5 bases). From germline, CDR1 is MNHEY and CDR2 SVGAGI. The CDR3 length is 16 residues. The V end was cut by 2 bases, the J end by 1 base, with 13 bases between. The CDR3 reads CASSYLSGKGTDTQYF. The CDR3 DNA is TGTGCCAGCAGTTACCTGTCAGGGAAGGGCACAGATACGCAGTATTTT.

V usage is TRBV5-4 and J usage is TRBJ1-5, with D unresolved. Germline-derived CDR1 and CDR2 are SGHNT and YYREEE (reference sequence). With 1 base removed from V and 4 bases from J, the gap between germline ends came to 6 bases. This CDR3 spans 13 amino acids. CDR3 loop: CASSLFPNQPQHF. DNA of the CDR3: TGTGCCAGCAGCTTGTTTCCTAATCAGCCCCAGCATTTT.

The V gene is TRBV12-5, the J gene TRBJ2-1; 8 bases are shared with TRBD2. This CDR3 has 20 residues. CDR1 is LGHNT, CDR2 FRNRAP, per germline. The V segment lost 0 bases and the J segment 1 base; nucleotides outside the gene matches: 14. The DNA for the CDR3 is TGTGCTAGTGGTTTGGTACTTCCGGGACTAGGGTTTAGATCCTACAATGAGCAGTTCTTC. Translation: CASGLVLPGLGFRSYNEQFF.

CDR3: CASSLGVQETQYF. CDR3 nucleotide sequence: TGTGCCAGCAGTTTGGGAGTTCAAGAGACCCAGTACTTC. The rearrangement uses TRBV28 and TRBJ2-5; the D gene is possibly TRBD2 (5 bases). The V gene lost 3 bases and the J gene lost 2 bases, with 7 bases spanning the gap. The CDR3 covers 13 residues. The germline V gene has CDR1 MDHEN and CDR2 SYDVKM. The full variable domain, rest sourced from reference TRBV28 and TRBJ2-5, is DVKVTQSSRYLVKRTGEKVFLECVQDMDHENMFWYRQDPGLGLRLIYFSYDVKMKEKGDIPEGYSVSREKKERFSLILESASTNQTSMYLCASSLGVQETQYFGPGTRLLVL.